The clone carrying this T cell receptor beta chain came up many times. The antigen remains unidentified. Researchers took RNA transcripts and amplified the TCR beta CDR3 regions from them. The HTBI set primed first-round TCR CDR3 RT-PCR. In TCRdb, the multiplex PCR reads were re-called with MiXCR into one record per CDR3 protein. The table records approximately 320,000 distinct CDR3 sequences, roughly 15% of them present only once. The data are from a study of T cells in Graves' hyperthyroidism and ophthalmopathy. The authors took PBMCs from 10 ml fresh peripheral blood. Study-wide findings and caveats: Blood also carried most thyroid clonotypes expanded above 0.001. A 13 V-J signature model discriminated ophthalmopathy versus stable hyperthyroidism.

The receptor was isolated from a young man with Graves' hyperthyroidism. Specimen: blood.

The DNA for the CDR3 is TGTGCCAGCAGCTTAAGCTCAGGGTCACTGTTTTTT. It translates to CASSLSSGSLFF. V is TRBV11-2 and J is TRBJ1-4; maybe TRBD1 (5 bases). This CDR3 has 12 residues. The germline gives CDR1 SGHAT, CDR2 FQNNGV. Trimming took off 2 bases at V and 13 bases at J, with 11 bases between the two ends.